This T cell receptor beta chain was recovered during a study of T cell changes during pregnancy in multiple sclerosis. The protocol was immunoSEQ multiplex PCR, while the TCRdb copy is restricted to in-frame clones and leaves out a portion. The data contain approximately 51,000 clones, 92% of them seen just once; the ten biggest clones take up 0.5% to 0.6%. CDR1 is SGHTS, CDR2 YDEGEE, per germline. Trimming took 7 bases from V and 7 from J, leaving 29 bases between them. This CDR3 spans 17 amino acids. This chain links TRBV5-8 with TRBJ1-1; possible D gene TRBD1, 5 bases. This clonotype originated in a female donor with multiple sclerosis, enrolled in a pregnancy study. Sequenced material: CD4+ T cells from peripheral blood mononuclear cells, taken after pregnancy. The CDR3 sequence is CASSPWRIGALGGEAFF. The DNA of the CDR3 is TGTGCCAGCTCCCCTTGGCGTATTGGGGCCTTGGGCGGTGAAGCTTTCTTT.